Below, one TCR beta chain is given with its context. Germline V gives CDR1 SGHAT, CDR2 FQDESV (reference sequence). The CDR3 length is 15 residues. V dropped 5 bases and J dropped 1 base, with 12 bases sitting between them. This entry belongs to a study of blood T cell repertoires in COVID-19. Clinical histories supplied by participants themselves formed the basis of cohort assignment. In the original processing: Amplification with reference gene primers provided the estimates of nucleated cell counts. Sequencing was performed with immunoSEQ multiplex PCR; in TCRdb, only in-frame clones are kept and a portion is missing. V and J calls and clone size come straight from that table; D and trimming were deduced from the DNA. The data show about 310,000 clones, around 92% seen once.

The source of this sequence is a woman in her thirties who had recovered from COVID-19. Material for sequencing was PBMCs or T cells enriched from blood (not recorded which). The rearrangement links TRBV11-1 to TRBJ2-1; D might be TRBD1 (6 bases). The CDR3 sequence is CASSPLTGSYNEQFF. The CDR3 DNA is TGTGCCAGCAGCCCCCTAACAGGGTCCTACAATGAGCAGTTCTTC.